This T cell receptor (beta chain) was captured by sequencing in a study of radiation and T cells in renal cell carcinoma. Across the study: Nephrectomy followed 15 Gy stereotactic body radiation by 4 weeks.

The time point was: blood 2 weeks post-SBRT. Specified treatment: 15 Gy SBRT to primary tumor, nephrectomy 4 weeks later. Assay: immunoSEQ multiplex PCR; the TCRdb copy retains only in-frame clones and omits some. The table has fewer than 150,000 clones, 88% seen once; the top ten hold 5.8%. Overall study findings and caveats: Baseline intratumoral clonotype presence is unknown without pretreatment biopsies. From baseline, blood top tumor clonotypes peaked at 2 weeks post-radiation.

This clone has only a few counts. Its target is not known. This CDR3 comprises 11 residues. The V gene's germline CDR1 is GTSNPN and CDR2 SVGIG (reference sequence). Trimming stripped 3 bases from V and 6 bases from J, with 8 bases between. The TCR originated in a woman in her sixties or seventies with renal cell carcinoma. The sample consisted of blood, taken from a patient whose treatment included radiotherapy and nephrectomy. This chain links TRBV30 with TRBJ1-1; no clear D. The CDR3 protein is CAWRSGAEAFF. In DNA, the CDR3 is TGTGCCTGGAGATCGGGCGCTGAAGCTTTCTTT.